This T cell receptor beta chain was profiled in a study of cytomegalovirus exposure and HLA in healthy donors. Findings and limits, study-wide: As a later analysis revealed, most CMV-associated TCR beta chains appeared HLA-restricted. In a later analysis, an Asian-associated ancestry cluster reportedly showed fewer N-insertions than the roughly 650-donor mean. Altogether, about 160 TCR beta chains were recorded as cytomegalovirus-associated.

Germline V gives CDR1 SGHRS, CDR2 YFSETQ. The V and J ends lost 4 bases and 2 bases respectively, with 3 bases between them. This CDR3 has 12 amino acids. Notes on this clone: Its antigen remains unknown.

Everyone who donated was a healthy bone marrow donor. The PCR contained 60 Vbeta and 13 Jbeta primers. TCRdb's table, derived via immunoSEQ multiplex PCR, lists solely in-frame clones and lacks some. The sample has tens of thousands of clones, and its top ten clones hold about 1%. The clonotype originates from a woman aged 25 to 39 in good health and CMV-seronegative. The chain is built from TRBV5-1 and TRBJ2-2; D remains unclear. The sequenced sample was PBMCs. The CDR3 DNA reads as TGCGCCAGCAGCCTTAACACCGGGGAGCTGTTTTTT. Its protein product is CASSLNTGELFF.